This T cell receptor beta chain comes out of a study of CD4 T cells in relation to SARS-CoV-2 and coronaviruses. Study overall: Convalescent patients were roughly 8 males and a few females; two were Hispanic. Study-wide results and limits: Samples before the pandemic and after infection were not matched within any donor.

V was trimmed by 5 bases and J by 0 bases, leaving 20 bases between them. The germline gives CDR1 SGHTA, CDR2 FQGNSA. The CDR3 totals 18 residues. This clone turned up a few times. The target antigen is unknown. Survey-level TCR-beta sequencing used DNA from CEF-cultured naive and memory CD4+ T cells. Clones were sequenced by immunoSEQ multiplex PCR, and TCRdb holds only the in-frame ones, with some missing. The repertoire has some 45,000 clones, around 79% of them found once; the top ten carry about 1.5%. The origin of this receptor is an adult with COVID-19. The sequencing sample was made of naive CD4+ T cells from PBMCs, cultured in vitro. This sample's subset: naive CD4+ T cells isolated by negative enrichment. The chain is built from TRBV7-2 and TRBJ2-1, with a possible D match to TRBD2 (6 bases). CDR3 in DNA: TGTGCCAGCAGCCAATACAGAAGCGGAGGGAGCTCCTACAATGAGCAGTTCTTC. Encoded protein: CASSQYRSGGSSYNEQFF.